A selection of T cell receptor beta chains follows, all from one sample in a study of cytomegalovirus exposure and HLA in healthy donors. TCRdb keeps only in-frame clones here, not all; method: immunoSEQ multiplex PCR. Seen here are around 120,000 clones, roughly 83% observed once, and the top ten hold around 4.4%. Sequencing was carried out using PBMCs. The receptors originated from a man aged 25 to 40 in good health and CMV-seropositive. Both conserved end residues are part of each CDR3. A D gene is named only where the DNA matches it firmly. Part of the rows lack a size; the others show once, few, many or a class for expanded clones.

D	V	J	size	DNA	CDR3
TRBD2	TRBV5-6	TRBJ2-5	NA	TGTGCCTCAGGCGGGGGGTACCAAGAGACCCAGTACTTC	CASGGGYQETQYF
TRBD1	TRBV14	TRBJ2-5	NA	TGTGCCAGCAGCCGGGGAGACAGGGGAGAAGAGACCCAGTACTTC	CASSRGDRGEETQYF
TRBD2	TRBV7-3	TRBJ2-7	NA	TGTGCCAGCAGCTTAGCTAGCGGGAGAGTCTACGAGCAGTACTTC	CASSLASGRVYEQYF
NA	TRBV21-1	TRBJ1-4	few	TGTGCCAGCAGCAAGGGGGACAGGGGGCAGCGTGAAAAACTGTTTTTT	CASSKGDRGQREKLFF
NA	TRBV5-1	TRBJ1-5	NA	TGCGCCAGCAGCATTGACAGCCTAGTGCAGCCCCAGCATTTT	CASSIDSLVQPQHF
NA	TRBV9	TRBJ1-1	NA	TGTGCCAGCAGCGTAGCGGCGGACGGGGTGCGCACTGAAGCTTTCTTT	CASSVAADGVRTEAFF
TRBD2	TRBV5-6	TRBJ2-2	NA	TGTGCCAGCAGCTTGGAGCTAGCGGGAGTCGCCGGGGAGCTGTTTTTT	CASSLELAGVAGELFF
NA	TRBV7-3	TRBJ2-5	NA	TGTGCCAGCAGCTGGACTGTACAAGAGACCCAGTACTTC	CASSWTVQETQYF
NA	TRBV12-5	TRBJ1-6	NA	TGTGCTAGTGGTTTCCGGACGGGAGGTCTGTCACCCCTCCACTTT	CASGFRTGGLSPLHF
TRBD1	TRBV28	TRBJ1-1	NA	TGTGCCAGCAGTGAAACAGGGGAGTGGTGGACTGAAGCTTTCTTT	CASSETGEWWTEAFF
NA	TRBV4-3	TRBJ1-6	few	TGCGCCAGCAGCCAAGACAGGACATCTATGTCCTATAATTCACCCCTCCACTTT	CASSQDRTSMSYNSPLHF
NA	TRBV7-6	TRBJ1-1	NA	TGTGCCAGCAGCTCCTTTCCGGGGAACACTGAAGCTTTCTTT	CASSSFPGNTEAFF
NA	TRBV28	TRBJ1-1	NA	TGTGCCAGCAGTGGAGAGGACACTGAAGCTTTCTTT	CASSGEDTEAFF
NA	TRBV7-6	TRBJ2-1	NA	TGTGCCAGCAGCCCCCTCCGGTCCTACAATGAGCAGTTCTTC	CASSPLRSYNEQFF
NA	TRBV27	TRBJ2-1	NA	TGTGCCAGCAGTTTCGGAGGTACCTACAATGAGCAGTTCTTC	CASSFGGTYNEQFF
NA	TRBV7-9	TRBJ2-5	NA	TGTGCCAGCAGCTTTGGGCAGGAGACCCAGTACTTC	CASSFGQETQYF
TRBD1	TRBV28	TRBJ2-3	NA	TGTGCCAGCAGTTACGGGACAGGGATTTCAGATACGCAGTATTTT	CASSYGTGISDTQYF
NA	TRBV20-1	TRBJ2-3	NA	TGCAGTGCTAGGGCGGGAGATACGCAGTATTTT	CSARAGDTQYF
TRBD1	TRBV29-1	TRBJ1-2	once	TGCAGCGTTACAGGGGGCGCGGGTGGCTACACCTTC	CSVTGGAGGYTF
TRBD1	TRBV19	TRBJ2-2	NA	TGTGCCAGTAGCCGACAGGGGGCAAGCACCGGGGAGCTGTTTTTT	CASSRQGASTGELFF
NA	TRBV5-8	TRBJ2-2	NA	TGTGCCAGCAGTTGGGGGCCCGGGGAGCTGTTTTTT	CASSWGPGELFF
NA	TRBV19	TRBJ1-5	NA	TGTGCCAGTAGCATAGGGGCTTATAGCAATCAGCCCCAGCATTTT	CASSIGAYSNQPQHF
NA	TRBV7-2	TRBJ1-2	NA	TGTGCCAGCAGCTTAGCGTCGACAGGCCTCTATGGCTACACCTTC	CASSLASTGLYGYTF
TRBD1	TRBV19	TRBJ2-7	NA	TGTGCCAGTAAACGTGGACAGGGGAGCTCCTACGAGCAGTACTTC	CASKRGQGSSYEQYF
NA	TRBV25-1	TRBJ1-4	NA	TGTGCCAGCAGTGCCGGGGTCCGAGCTGAAAAACTGTTTTTT	CASSAGVRAEKLFF
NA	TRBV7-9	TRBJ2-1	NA	TGTGCCAGCAGCTTAGTTTGGGAGAATGAGCAGTTCTTC	CASSLVWENEQFF
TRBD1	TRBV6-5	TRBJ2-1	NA	TGTGCCAGCACCGCGGGACAGGGGAGCTACAATGAGCAGTTCTTC	CASTAGQGSYNEQFF
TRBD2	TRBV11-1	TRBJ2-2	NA	TGTGCCACTAGCGGGAGTGTAAACACCGGGGAGCTGTTTTTT	CATSGSVNTGELFF
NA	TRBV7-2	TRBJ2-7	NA	TGTGCCAGCAGCCGGAAGATGAGACAGGCCACCCACGAGCAGTACTTC	CASSRKMRQATHEQYF
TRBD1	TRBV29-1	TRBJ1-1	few	TGCAGCGTTGAAGATGTCGGGGACAGGGGTGTCACTGAAGCTTTCTTT	CSVEDVGDRGVTEAFF
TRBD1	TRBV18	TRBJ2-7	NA	TGTGCCAGCTCACCCGGGACAGGGAACTACGAGCAGTACTTC	CASSPGTGNYEQYF
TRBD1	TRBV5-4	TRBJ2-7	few	TGTGCCAGCACCCGGACAGGCTCCCCCTCCTACGAGCAGTACTTC	CASTRTGSPSYEQYF
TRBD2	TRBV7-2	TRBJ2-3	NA	TGTGCCAGCAGCTTAGTTTTCGGGGGGGCGGGTACGCAGTATTTT	CASSLVFGGAGTQYF
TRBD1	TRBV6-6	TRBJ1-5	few	TGTGCCAGCAGTTACCCGCTAGACAGGGGAGGGCAGCCCCAGCATTTT	CASSYPLDRGGQPQHF
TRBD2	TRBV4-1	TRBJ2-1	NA	TGCGCCAGCAGCCCAAACGGACTAGTGGGTGAGCAGTTCTTC	CASSPNGLVGEQFF